This TCR beta chain was retrieved from a study of shared clonotypes between healthy human individuals. Study overall: CD4 naive and memory got three plates each, CD8 naive two, CD8 memory one.

CD8 cells classed as naive were CD45RO-negative and positively selected for CCR7, excluding terminally differentiated effector memory CD45RA+ cells. All the donors were Caucasian adults who lived in Nashville, Tennessee. Study results and limitations: The donor pool, a small one, limited the genetic and exposure-history diversity represented.

Trimming removed 1 base at V and 9 bases at J, with 10 bases between. The CDR3 sequence is 13 residues long. CDR1 and CDR2 (germline): SGHTA, FQGTGA. In the original processing: Filtering differed since immunoSEQ provided only junctions, with no quality scores. Assay: immunoSEQ multiplex PCR; the TCRdb copy retains only in-frame clones and omits some. V and J calls and clone size are copied from that table; D and trimming were computed from the DNA. The data contain around 1.9 million clones, about 93% of them seen just once; the ten biggest clones take up more than 1.5%. This clone appeared once. The antigen remains undetermined.

The V and J genes are TRBV7-3 and TRBJ2-1; D may be TRBD2 (6 bases). Material for sequencing was naive CD8+ T cells from PBMCs. The receptor was isolated from a man younger than 35 in good health. Some clones in this sample may be carry-over from other donors' samples. As DNA, the CDR3 is TGTGCCAGCAGCTTAATAACGGGAGCTGAGCAGTTCTTC. As protein: CASSLITGAEQFF.